This section outlines one T cell receptor (beta chain) sequence together with its context. The antigen is undetermined. The sample originates from a study of shared clonotypes between healthy human individuals. The wider study: Those who served as donors were a couple of women and three men between the ages of 18 and 49.

V lost 3 bases to trimming and J lost 9 bases, with 12 bases between them. Germline V gene data show CDR1 as MDHEN and CDR2 as SYDVKM. This CDR3 spans 13 amino acids. Splitting of CD4+ cells produced CD45RA+ naive and CD45RA-negative memory subsets. The repertoire was sequenced with immunoSEQ multiplex PCR; TCRdb's copy has only in-frame clones and lacks some. The data contain hundreds of thousands of clones, roughly 70% of them seen just once; the ten biggest clones take up 1.5% to 2%. General observations from the study: Depth was large, yet rarefaction showed that sorted-subset sequencing was incomplete. Having only a few donors restricted how much genetic and exposure-history diversity was captured.

The sequenced sample consisted of memory CD4+ T cells sorted from blood. Subset specified: CD45RA-negative fraction. The clonotype comes from a woman in her twenties or thirties in good health. The J gene is TRBJ1-5, the V gene TRBV28, with TRBD1 as a possible D gene (5 bases). CDR3 region: CASSLGQGPPQHF. Here the CDR3 DNA reads TGTGCCAGCAGTTTGGGGCAGGGACCGCCCCAGCATTTT.